The clone carrying this T cell receptor beta chain is a singleton in its sample. Its antigen is not known. The sample comes from a study of Tregs in tolerant kidney transplant recipients. General observations from the study: Some patients' samples used different primers over time, so nucleotide sequences weren't comparable. Activated donor B cell expansion appeared to reveal the most relevant donor-specific TCRbeta repertoire. Biological reproducibility was not directly addressed, but technical replication error appeared minimal. Antigen-driven expansion was suggested because donor-specific Tregs expanded more than all Tregs in tolerant patients.

CDR3 length equals 15 residues. V was pared by 4 bases and J by 2 bases, with 6 bases of the junction left unmatched. Germline V gene data show CDR1 as SGHTS and CDR2 as YDEGEE. TCRdb's copy holds only in-frame clones and misses some; the assay was immunoSEQ multiplex PCR. The sample lists 50,000 to 75,000 clones; roughly 88% were seen once. The specimen was Tregs from blood, collected before the transplant. The receptor comes from a human donor who received a combined kidney and bone marrow transplant. J is TRBJ2-5 and V is TRBV5-8; TRBD1 aligns across 9 bases. The DNA of the CDR3 is TGTGCCAGCAGCGTGGGACAGGGCGGTCAAGAGACCCAGTACTTC. This gives the protein CASSVGQGGQETQYF.